One TCR beta chain is described in this entry. When ophthalmopathy did not progress within 18 months, Graves' hyperthyroidism was considered stable. Hyperthyroidism patients were newly diagnosed, had disease duration under 2 months, and were aged 18 to 65 years. Amplification yielded TCR beta CDR3 regions, with RNA transcripts as the source. First-round RT-PCR of the TCR CDR3 relied on the HTBI primer set. TCRdb ran MiXCR on the multiplex PCR reads and lists one entry per CDR3 protein. Of about 210,000 distinct CDR3 sequences in the sample, 17% were seen once. The data stem from a study of T cells in Graves' hyperthyroidism and ophthalmopathy. This CDR3 comprises 15 residues. Trimming removed 3 bases from V and 4 bases from J; junction bases left unmatched: 6.

The chain employs TRBV12-3 or TRBV12-4 and TRBJ2-7; TRBD1 matches 10 bases. The sample taken for sequencing was blood. The origin of this receptor is a man aged 45 to 65 with Graves' hyperthyroidism. In DNA, the CDR3 is TGTGCCAGCAGTTTCAAAACGGGACAGGGGTACGAGCAGTACTTC. Its translation: CASSFKTGQGYEQYF.